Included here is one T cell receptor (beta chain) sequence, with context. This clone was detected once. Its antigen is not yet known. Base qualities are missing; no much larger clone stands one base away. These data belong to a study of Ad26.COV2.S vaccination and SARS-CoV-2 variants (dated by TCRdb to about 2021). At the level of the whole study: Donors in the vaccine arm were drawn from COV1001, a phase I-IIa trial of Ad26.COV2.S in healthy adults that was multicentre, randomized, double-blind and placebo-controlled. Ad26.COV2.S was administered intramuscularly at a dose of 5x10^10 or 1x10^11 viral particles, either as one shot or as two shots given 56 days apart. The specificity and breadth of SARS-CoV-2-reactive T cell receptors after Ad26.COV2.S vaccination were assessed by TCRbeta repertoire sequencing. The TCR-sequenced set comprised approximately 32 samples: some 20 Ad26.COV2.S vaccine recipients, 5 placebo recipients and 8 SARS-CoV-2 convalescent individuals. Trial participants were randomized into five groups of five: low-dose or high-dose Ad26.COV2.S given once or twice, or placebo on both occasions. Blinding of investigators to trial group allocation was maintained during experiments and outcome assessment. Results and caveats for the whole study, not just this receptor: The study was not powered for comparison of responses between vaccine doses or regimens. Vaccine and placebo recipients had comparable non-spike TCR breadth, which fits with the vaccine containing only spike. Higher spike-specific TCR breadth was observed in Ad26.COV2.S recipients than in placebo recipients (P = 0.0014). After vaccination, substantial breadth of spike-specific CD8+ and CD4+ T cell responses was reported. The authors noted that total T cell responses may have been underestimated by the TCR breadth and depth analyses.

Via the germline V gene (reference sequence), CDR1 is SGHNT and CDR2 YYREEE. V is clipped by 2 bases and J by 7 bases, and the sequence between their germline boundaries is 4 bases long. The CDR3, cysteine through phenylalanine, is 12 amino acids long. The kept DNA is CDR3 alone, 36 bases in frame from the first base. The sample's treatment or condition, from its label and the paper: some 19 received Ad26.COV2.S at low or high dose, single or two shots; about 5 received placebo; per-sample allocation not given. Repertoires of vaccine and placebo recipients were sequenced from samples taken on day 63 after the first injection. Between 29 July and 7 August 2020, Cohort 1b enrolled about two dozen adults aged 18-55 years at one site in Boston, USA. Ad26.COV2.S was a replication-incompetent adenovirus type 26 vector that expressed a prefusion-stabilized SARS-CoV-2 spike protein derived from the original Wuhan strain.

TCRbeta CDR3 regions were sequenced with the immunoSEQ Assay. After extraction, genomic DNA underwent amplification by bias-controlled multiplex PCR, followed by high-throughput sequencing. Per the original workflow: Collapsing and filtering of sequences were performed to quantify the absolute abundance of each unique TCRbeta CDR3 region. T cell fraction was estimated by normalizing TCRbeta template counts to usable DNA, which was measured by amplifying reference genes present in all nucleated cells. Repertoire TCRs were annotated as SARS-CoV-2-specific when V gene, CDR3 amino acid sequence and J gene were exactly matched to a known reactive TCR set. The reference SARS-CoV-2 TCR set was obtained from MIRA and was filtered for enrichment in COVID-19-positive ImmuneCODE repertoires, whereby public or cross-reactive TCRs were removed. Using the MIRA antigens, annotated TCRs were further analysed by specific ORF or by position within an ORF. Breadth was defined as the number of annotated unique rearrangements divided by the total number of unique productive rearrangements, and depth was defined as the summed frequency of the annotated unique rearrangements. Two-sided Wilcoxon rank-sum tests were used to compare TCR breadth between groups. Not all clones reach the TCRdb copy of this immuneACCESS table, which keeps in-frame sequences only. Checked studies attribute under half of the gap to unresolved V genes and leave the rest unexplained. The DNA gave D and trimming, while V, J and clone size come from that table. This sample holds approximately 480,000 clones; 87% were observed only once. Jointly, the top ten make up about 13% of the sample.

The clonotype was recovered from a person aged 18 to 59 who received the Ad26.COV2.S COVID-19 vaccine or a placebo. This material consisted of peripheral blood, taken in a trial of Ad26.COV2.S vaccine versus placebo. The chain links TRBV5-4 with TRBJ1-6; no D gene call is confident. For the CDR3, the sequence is CASSLGNSPLHF. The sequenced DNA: TGTGCCAGCAGCTTAGGGAATTCACCCCTCCACTTT.